This TCR beta chain came from a study of blood T cell repertoires in COVID-19. Across the whole study: T cells, B-cell-depleted T cells, or PBMCs supplied cDNA or gDNA.

In the source study's methods: Estimation of nucleated cell counts relied on the amplification of reference gene primers. TCRdb keeps only in-frame clones here, not all; method: immunoSEQ multiplex PCR. The D gene and trimming were derived from the DNA, and the V and J assignments and clone size from that table. The data show approximately 300,000 clones, 90% seen once. In Seattle, patients joined the study during active infection and were tracked longitudinally. Specimen: peripheral blood. The clonotype was recovered from a woman between 40 and 55 years old with COVID-19, enrolled during active disease.

CDR3 sequence: CASSLGDRGYNSPLHF. Written as DNA, the CDR3 is TGTGCCAGCAGCTTAGGGGACAGGGGCTATAATTCACCCCTCCACTTT. This chain joins TRBV7-9 and TRBJ1-6, with TRBD1 matching 10 bases. The CDR3 extends over 16 amino acids. The germline CDR1 and CDR2 sequences are SEHNR and FQNEAQ (reference sequence). J gave up 3 bases and V 1 base, and 0 bases lay outside the gene matches.